This T cell receptor (beta chain) was documented in a study of blood T cells in healthy people across ages. The study's findings and limits: Per million T cells, TCR beta diversity dropped about linearly as age rose.

The sample holds a few counts of this clonotype. Antigen unknown. Primers used in a second PCR of roughly 6 to 11 cycles were a sample-barcoded 5' primer and a J-beta primer mix. TCRdb reprocessed the 5' RACE reads via MiXCR and lists one record per CDR3 protein. Among approximately 960,000 distinct CDR3 sequences listed, approximately 32% were seen once. This CDR3 contains 15 residues. CDR1 and CDR2 (germline): MNHNS, SASEGT. The donors, aged roughly 6 to 100, were healthy Caucasians from Russia. This same sample was also taken into another study, of T cells of mothers and their children. That investigation notes: Maternal samples each gave over 9.5 million TCR beta CDR3 reads, and child samples roughly 3.3 million each. Biologically related mothers and children overlapped slightly more than unrelated pairs, a non-significant difference.

Sequenced input: blood. The clonotype comes from a woman between 40 and 55 years old in good health. This rearrangement joins TRBV6-1 to TRBJ1-2; 7 bases fit TRBD1. In DNA, the CDR3 is TGTGCAGCCAGACTCGGGACAGTTATTAACTATGGCTACACCTTC. This codes for CAARLGTVINYGYTF.